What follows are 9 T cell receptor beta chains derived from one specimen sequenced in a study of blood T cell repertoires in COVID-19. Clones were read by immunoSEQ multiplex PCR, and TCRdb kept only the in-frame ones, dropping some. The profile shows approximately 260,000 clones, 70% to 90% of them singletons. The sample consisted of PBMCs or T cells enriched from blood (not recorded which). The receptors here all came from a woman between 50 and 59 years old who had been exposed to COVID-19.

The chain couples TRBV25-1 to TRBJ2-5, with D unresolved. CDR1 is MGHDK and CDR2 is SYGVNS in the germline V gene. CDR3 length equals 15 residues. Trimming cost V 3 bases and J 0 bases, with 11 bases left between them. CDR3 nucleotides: TGTGCCAGCAGTGATGGCGGCTTGTACCAAGAGACCCAGTACTTC. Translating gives CASSDGGLYQETQYF. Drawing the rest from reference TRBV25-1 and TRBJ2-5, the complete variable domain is EADIYQTPRYLVIGTGKKITLECSQTMGHDKMYWYQQDPGMELHLIHYSYGVNSTEKGDLSSESTVSRIRTEHFPLTLESARPSHTSQYLCASSDGGLYQETQYFGPGTRLLVL.

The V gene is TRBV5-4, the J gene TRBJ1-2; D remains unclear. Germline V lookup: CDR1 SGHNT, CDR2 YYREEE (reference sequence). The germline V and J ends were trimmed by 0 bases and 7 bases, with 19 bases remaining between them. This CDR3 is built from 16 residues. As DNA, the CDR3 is TGTGCCAGCAGCTTGGAAGGAGGGCCGGTATCCGGTGGCTACACCTTC. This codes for CASSLEGGPVSGGYTF.

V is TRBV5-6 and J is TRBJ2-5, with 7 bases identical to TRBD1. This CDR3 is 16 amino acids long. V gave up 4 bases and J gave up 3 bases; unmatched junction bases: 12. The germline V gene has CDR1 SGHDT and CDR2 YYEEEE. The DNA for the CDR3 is TGTGCCAGCAGCCCAGTCCTAGCAGGGGGAGAAGAGACCCAGTACTTC. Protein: CASSPVLAGGEETQYF.

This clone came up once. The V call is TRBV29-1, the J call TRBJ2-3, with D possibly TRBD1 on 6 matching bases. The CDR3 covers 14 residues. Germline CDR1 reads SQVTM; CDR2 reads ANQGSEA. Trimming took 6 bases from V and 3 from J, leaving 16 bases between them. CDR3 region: CSVAQGKGTDTQYF. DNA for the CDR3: TGCAGCGTGGCCCAGGGGAAAGGGACAGATACGCAGTATTTT.

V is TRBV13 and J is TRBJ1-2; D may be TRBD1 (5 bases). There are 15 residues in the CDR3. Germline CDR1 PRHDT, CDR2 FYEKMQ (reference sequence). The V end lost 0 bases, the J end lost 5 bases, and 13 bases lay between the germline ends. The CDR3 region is CASSLGRQTLYGYTF. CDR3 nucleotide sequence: TGTGCCAGCAGCTTAGGGCGACAGACTCTTTATGGCTACACCTTC.

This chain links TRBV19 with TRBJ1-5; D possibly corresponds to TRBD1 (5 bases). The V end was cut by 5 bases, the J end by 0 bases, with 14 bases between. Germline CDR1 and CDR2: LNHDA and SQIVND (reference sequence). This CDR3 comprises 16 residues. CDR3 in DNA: TGTGCCAGTAGTTTCCAGGGAGGGTATAGCAATCAGCCCCAGCATTTT. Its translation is CASSFQGGYSNQPQHF.

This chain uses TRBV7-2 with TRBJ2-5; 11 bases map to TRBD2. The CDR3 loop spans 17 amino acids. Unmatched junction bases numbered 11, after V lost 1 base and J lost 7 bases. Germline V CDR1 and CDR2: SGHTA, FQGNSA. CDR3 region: CASSLGTASGGTRTQYF. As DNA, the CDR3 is TGTGCCAGCAGCTTAGGGACCGCTAGCGGGGGGACAAGGACCCAGTACTTC.

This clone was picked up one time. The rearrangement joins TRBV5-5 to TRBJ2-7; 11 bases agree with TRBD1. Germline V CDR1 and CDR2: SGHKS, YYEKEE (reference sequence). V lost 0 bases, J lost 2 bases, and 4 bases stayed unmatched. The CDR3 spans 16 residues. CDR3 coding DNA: TGTGCCAGCAGCTTGGGGTGGGACAGGGGGGCCTACGAGCAGTACTTC. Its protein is CASSLGWDRGAYEQYF. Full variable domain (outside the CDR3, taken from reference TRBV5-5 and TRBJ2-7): DAGVTQSPTHLIKTRGQQVTLRCSPISGHKSVSWYQQVLGQGPQFIFQYYEKEERGRGNFPDRFSARQFPNYSSELNVNALLLGDSALYLCASSLGWDRGAYEQYFGPGTRLTVT.

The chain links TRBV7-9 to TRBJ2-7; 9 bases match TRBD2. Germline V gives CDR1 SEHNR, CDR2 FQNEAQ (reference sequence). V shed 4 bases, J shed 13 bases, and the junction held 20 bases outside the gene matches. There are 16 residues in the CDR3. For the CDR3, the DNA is TGTGCCAGCAGCTCATCGGGATTGTTAGCGGGGGCTCCTCCCTACTTC. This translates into CASSSSGLLAGAPPYF.